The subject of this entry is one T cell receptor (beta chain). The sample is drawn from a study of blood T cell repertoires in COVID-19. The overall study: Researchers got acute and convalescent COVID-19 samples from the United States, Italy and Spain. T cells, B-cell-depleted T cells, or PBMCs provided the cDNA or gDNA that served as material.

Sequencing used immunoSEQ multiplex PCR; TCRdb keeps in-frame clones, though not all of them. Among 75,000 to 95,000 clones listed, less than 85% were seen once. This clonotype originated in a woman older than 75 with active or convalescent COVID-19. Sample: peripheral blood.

The CDR3 bases are TGTGCCAGCAGCCTGAGGACAGGATCCAACTATGGCTACACCTTC. Translating it yields CASSLRTGSNYGYTF. This chain joins TRBV5-8 and TRBJ1-2; 7 bases map to TRBD1. The V segment lost 4 bases and the J segment 2 bases; nucleotides outside the gene matches: 8. Germline CDR1 is SGHTS and CDR2 is YDEGEE. This CDR3 spans 15 amino acids.